This T cell receptor beta chain was documented in a study of blood T cell repertoires in COVID-19. Study background: The analysed material was cDNA or gDNA that came from T cells, B-cell-depleted T cells, or PBMCs.

CDR3 size: 16 residues. Per germline, CDR1 SGDLS and CDR2 YYNGEE. Trimming removed 4 bases from V and 3 bases from J, with 14 bases in between. Libraries were prepared by immunoSEQ multiplex PCR; TCRdb keeps only in-frame clonotypes and omits some of them. This sample has approximately 190,000 clones; around four fifths occur once, and the top ten carry approximately 6.9%. The source material was peripheral blood. The origin of this receptor is a human donor with acute or convalescent COVID-19. The donor label of this sample is uncertain. The V gene is TRBV9, the J gene TRBJ1-6; tentative D call: TRBD1 (5 bases). The CDR3 spells CASSSDPGGYNSPLHF. In nucleotides, the CDR3 is TGTGCCAGCAGCTCCGATCCCGGGGGCTATAATTCACCCCTCCACTTT.